This TCR beta chain was observed in a study of shared clonotypes between healthy human individuals. The assay was immunoSEQ multiplex PCR, and TCRdb's table has in-frame clones only and misses some. The repertoire consists of roughly 500,000 clones, with 75% to 85% occurring once and the leading ten covering approximately 12%. This CDR3 spans 15 amino acids. Germline V CDR1 and CDR2: MNHNY, SVGAGI (reference sequence). V lost 5 bases and J 0 bases, leaving 8 bases between the germline ends. The TCR originated in a woman aged 40 to 50 in good health. Some clones in this sample may be carry-over from other donors' samples. Sequences were obtained from PBMCs. This chain connects TRBV6-6 to TRBJ2-6; D is undetermined. As DNA, the CDR3 is TGTGCCAGCAGTGGACGAGCCTCTGGGGCCAACGTCCTGACTTTC. This encodes CASSGRASGANVLTF.